This TCR beta chain originates from a study of OX40 agonist ivuxolimab in advanced cancers. Study summary: The dose-escalation cohort was about 86% male, with a mean age of approximately 62 years, ranging roughly 20 to 90. Study observations and caveats: The average count of expanded clones was higher among CD8+ T cells than among CD4+. Partial responders dosed at 0.1-3.0 mg/kg displayed clonal expansion ranking among the lowest.

Generated by immunoSEQ multiplex PCR, the TCRdb table keeps only in-frame clones and is missing some. The sample includes 70,000 to 75,000 clones, roughly nine tenths seen only once; the top ten take 1.1%. Trimming removed 1 base from V and 4 bases from J, with 13 bases in between. The CDR3 spans 14 residues. From germline, CDR1 is GTSNPN and CDR2 SVGIG (reference sequence). Comment on this clone: What it binds is unknown.

A history of autoimmune disease or systemic immunosuppression excluded patients. This sequence originates from an adult with an advanced solid tumor such as melanoma, head and neck, liver or kidney cancer. The chain combines TRBV30 with TRBJ1-1; D is ambiguous. The specimen comprised CD4+ or CD8+ T cells sorted from blood, sampled in a trial of the OX40 agonist ivuxolimab. CDR3 amino acids: CAWSGIVLSTEAFF. For the CDR3, the DNA is TGTGCCTGGAGTGGAATAGTACTTAGCACTGAAGCTTTCTTT.